This TCR beta chain appears in the sequencing data of a study of cytomegalovirus exposure and HLA in healthy donors. The CDR3 is 14 amino acids. V was clipped by 4 bases and J by 8 bases; unmatched bases: 8. The germline V gene encodes CDR1 MDHEN and CDR2 SYDVKM. The PCR had 60 Vbeta and 13 Jbeta primers. Using immunoSEQ multiplex PCR, the repertoire was profiled, and TCRdb retains in-frame clones only, with some absent. The sample includes a few hundred thousand clones, around 66% of them seen just once. This clone was counted only a few times. The clonotype comes from a female donor in good health and CMV-seronegative. V usage is TRBV28 and J usage is TRBJ1-2, with 9 bases identical to TRBD1. Sequenced input: PBMCs. The CDR3 DNA is TGTGCCAGCAGTTCCCTACAGGGGGCTAGCGGCTACACCTTC. Its translation: CASSSLQGASGYTF.